This TCR beta chain was sequenced during a study of cytomegalovirus exposure and HLA in healthy donors. Background on the study: Out of 350 to 400 genotyped donors, roughly 80% belonged to the Caucasian-associated ancestry cluster.

The germline V gene has CDR1 MGHRA and CDR2 YSYEKL. J gave up 5 bases and V 0 bases, and 7 bases lay outside the gene matches. There are 16 residues in the CDR3. About this clone: Its antigen remains unidentified.

Study outcomes and limitations: Immune exposure information comprised only CMV serostatus.

The PCR contained 60 Vbeta and 13 Jbeta primers. TCRdb's table, derived via immunoSEQ multiplex PCR, lists solely in-frame clones and lacks some. The table has 100,000 to 150,000 clones, around 80% seen once. This sequence joins TRBV4-1 and TRBJ2-3, with 8 positions matching TRBD2. Sequenced sample: PBMCs. The receptor comes from a woman in her fifties or sixties in good health and CMV-seropositive. The CDR3 region is CASSQDAGRAGDTQYF. DNA of the CDR3: TGCGCCAGCAGCCAAGATGCCGGGAGGGCCGGAGATACGCAGTATTTT.